This T cell receptor beta chain was identified in a study of sequential checkpoint blockade in melanoma. On the study more broadly: Maintenance nivolumab came after either treatment sequence.

The CDR3 contains 18 residues. With 5 bases clipped from V and 3 bases from J, the junction kept 9 bases outside the gene matches. The V gene's germline CDR1 is MNHEY and CDR2 SMNVEV (reference sequence). The repertoire was sequenced with immunoSEQ multiplex PCR; TCRdb's copy has only in-frame clones and lacks some. This table holds approximately 10,000 clones, about three quarters found once. Treatment in this sample: randomized to nivolumab then ipilimumab (arm A) or the reverse (arm B). From thawed PBMCs, live CD3+CD8+ cells negative for CD19 and CD56 were sorted. This clone was counted between two and nine times.

The sample was CD8+ T cells sorted from blood (inferred from file names), taken from a patient given nivolumab and ipilimumab in sequence. The sequence was obtained from a human donor with melanoma. The chain joins TRBV27 to TRBJ2-1, with 14 positions matching TRBD2. CDR3 loop: CASSTGLAGGSNYNEQFF. The CDR3 DNA is TGTGCCAGCAGTACCGGACTAGCGGGAGGTTCGAACTACAATGAGCAGTTCTTC.